The source of this T cell receptor (beta chain) is a study of CD8 T cells in ankylosing spondylitis. Study outcomes and limitations: According to the report, clones linked to the disease were significantly enriched in matched synovial fluid samples taken from ankylosing spondylitis patients.

CDR3 length: 16 amino acids. The germline V gene encodes CDR1 LNHNV and CDR2 YYDKDF (reference sequence). V was pared by 1 base and J by 7 bases, with 17 bases between. 5'-RACE, quantitative and with molecular barcodes, yielded the TCR beta libraries. Each CDR3 protein is one row after TCRdb ran MiXCR on the 5' RACE reads. The data show around 39,000 distinct CDR3 sequences, approximately 11% seen once. On this clonotype itself: Its cognate antigen is unknown.

The sequence came from a male donor with ankylosing spondylitis. The sample was synovial fluid, either unsorted or a sorted T cell fraction (not recorded which). This chain joins TRBV15 and TRBJ2-4; no reliable D call. The chain's CDR3 is CATSRVVLAAGNIQYF. CDR3 nucleotide sequence: TGTGCCACCAGCAGAGTTGTATTAGCTGCCGGGAACATTCAGTACTTC.